The 3 T cell receptor beta chains presented below share a single source sample, sequenced in a study of T cells in Graves' hyperthyroidism and ophthalmopathy. What was amplified from RNA transcripts were TCR beta CDR3 regions. HTBI primers drove first-round RT-PCR of the TCR CDR3. Via MiXCR, TCRdb re-called the multiplex PCR reads, giving one row per CDR3 protein. The repertoire consists of some 600,000 distinct CDR3 sequences, with around 42% occurring once and the leading ten covering nearly 8.5%. The specimen sequenced was peripheral blood or thyroid tissue (not recorded which). The receptor set was obtained from a woman aged 18-29 years with Graves' hyperthyroidism.

The chain joins TRBV20-1 to TRBJ2-5; TRBD2 agrees at 7 bases. Germline V gene sequence: CDR1 DFQATT, CDR2 SNEGSKA (reference sequence). CDR3 length equals 14 residues. Losses at the gene ends were 3 bases for V and 11 bases for J; bases not matched to a gene: 15. This CDR3 is CSARGDYRSDTQYF. The CDR3 DNA reads TGCAGTGCTAGGGGGGACTACCGCTCGGATACGCAGTACTTC.

This clonotype has at least ten counts. V gene TRBV2 combines with J gene TRBJ1-3, with TRBD1 as a possible D gene (6 bases). CDR1 and CDR2 (germline): SNHLY, FYNNEI. V shed 1 base and J shed 14 bases, with 9 bases lying between them. The CDR3 has 11 amino acids. The CDR3 region has the DNA TGTGCCAGCAGTGAAGACAGGGCGTTATATTTT. It translates to CASSEDRALYF. Full variable domain (outside the CDR3, taken from reference TRBV2 and TRBJ1-3): EPEVTQTPSHQVTQMGQEVILRCVPISNHLYFYWYRQILGQKVEFLVSFYNNEISEKSEIFDDQFSVERPDGSNFTLKIRSTKLEDSAMYFCASSEDRALYFGEGSWLTVV.

In its sample, this clonotype was seen a few times. This chain uses TRBV6-1 with TRBJ1-1, with D unclear. The CDR3 spans 13 residues. The V and J ends lost 0 bases and 5 bases respectively, with 7 bases between them. In germline, CDR1 is MNHNS, CDR2 SASEGT. The CDR3 reads CASSEATDTEAFF. In DNA form, the CDR3 reads TGTGCCAGCAGTGAAGCGACTGATACTGAAGCTTTCTTT.